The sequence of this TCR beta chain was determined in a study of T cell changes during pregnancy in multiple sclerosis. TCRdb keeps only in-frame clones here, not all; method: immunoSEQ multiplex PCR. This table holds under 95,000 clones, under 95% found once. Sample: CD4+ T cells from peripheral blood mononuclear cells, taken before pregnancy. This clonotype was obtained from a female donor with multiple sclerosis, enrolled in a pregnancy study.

In nucleotides, the CDR3 is TGTGCCAGCAGCTTACGGGGGATCGGTACCACTGAAGCTTTCTTT. Translating gives CASSLRGIGTTEAFF. The V and J genes are TRBV11-2 and TRBJ1-1; tentatively, D is TRBD1 (5 bases). Trimming pared 2 bases from V and 4 bases from J, leaving 14 bases between. CDR3 length equals 15 residues. Germline V lookup: CDR1 SGHAT, CDR2 FQNNGV. The complete variable domain, with remaining parts taken from reference TRBV11-2 and TRBJ1-1, reads EAGVAQSPRYKIIEKRQSVAFWCNPISGHATLYWYQQILGQGPKLLIQFQNNGVVDDSQLPKDRFSAERLKGVDSTLKIQPAKLEDSAVYLCASSLRGIGTTEAFFGQGTRLTVV.